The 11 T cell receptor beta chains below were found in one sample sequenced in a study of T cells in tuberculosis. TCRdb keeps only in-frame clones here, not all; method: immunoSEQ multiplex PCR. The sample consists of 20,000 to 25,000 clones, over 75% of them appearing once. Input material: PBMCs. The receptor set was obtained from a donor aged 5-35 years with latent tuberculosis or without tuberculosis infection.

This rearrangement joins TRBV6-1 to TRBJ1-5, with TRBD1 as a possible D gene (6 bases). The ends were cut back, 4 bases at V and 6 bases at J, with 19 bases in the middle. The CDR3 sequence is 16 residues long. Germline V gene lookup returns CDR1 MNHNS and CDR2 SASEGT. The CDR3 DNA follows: TGTGCCAGCAGTGGATGGAGGGGGGGCGGAGGTCAGCCCCAGCATTTT. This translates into CASSGWRGGGGQPQHF.

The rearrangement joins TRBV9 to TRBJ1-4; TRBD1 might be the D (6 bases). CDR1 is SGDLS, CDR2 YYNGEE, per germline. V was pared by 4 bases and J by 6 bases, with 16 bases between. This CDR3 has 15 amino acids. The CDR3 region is CASSTGGGAYEKLFF. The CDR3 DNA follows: TGTGCCAGCAGCACCGGCGGGGGGGCGTATGAAAAACTGTTTTTT.

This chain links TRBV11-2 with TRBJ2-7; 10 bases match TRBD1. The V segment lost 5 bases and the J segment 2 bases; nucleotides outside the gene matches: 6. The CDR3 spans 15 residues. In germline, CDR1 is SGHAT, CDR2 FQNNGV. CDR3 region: CASSRPGQGAYEQYF. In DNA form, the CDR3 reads TGTGCCAGCAGCCGACCAGGACAGGGGGCCTACGAGCAGTACTTC.

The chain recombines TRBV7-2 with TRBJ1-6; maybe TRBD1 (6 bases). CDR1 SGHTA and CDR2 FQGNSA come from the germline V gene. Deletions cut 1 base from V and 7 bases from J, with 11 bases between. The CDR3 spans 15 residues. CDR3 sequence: CASSLGGQTNSPLHF. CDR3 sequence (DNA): TGTGCCAGCAGCTTAGGGGGGCAGACAAATTCACCCCTCCACTTT.

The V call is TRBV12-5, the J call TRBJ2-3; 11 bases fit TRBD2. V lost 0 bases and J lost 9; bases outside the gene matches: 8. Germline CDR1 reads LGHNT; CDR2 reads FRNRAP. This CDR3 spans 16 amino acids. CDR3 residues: CASGLVLAGGPHTQYF. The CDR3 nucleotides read TGTGCTAGTGGTTTGGTCCTAGCGGGGGGCCCCCACACGCAGTATTTT.

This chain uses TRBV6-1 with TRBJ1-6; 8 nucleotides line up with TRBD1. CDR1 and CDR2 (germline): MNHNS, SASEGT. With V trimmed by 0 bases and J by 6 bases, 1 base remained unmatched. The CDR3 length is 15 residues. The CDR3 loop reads CASSEAQGANSPLHF. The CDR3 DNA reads TGTGCCAGCAGTGAAGCCCAGGGGGCTAATTCACCCCTCCACTTT.

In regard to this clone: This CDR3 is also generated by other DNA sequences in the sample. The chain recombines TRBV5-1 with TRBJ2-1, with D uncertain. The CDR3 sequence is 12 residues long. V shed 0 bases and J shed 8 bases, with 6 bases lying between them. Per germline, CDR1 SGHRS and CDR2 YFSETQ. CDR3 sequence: CASSLVGDEQFF. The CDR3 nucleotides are TGCGCCAGCAGCTTGGTGGGCGATGAGCAGTTCTTC.

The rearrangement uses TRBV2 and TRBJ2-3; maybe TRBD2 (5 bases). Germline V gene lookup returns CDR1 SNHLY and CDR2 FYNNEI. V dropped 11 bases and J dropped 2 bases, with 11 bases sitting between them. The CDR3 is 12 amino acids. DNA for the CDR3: TGTGCCGGCGAACGGGACACAGATACGCAGTATTTT. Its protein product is CAGERDTDTQYF. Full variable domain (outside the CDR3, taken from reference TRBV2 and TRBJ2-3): EPEVTQTPSHQVTQMGQEVILRCVPISNHLYFYWYRQILGQKVEFLVSFYNNEISEKSEIFDDQFSVERPDGSNFTLKIRSTKLEDSAMYFCAGERDTDTQYFGPGTRLTVL.

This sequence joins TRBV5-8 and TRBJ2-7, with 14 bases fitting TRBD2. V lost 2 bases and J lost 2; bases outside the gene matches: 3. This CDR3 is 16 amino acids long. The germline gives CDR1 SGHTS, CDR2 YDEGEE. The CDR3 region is CASSFRLAGGTYEQYF. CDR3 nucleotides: TGTGCCAGCAGCTTTAGACTAGCGGGGGGGACCTACGAGCAGTACTTC.

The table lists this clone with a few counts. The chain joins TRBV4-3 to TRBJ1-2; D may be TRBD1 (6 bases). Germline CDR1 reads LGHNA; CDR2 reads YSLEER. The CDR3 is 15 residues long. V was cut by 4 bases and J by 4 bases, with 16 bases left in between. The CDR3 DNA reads TGCGCCAGCAGCCCCCGGGCAGGGACACCCTATGGCTACACCTTC. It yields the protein CASSPRAGTPYGYTF.

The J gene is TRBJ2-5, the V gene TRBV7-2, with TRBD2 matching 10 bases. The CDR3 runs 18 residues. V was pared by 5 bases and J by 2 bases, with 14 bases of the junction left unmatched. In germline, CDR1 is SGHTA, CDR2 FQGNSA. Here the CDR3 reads CASSLSFIGTSVQETQYF. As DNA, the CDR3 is TGTGCCAGCAGCCTAAGCTTTATCGGGACTAGCGTACAAGAGACCCAGTACTTC.